Listed below are T cell receptor beta chains from one sample, sequenced in a study of blood T cell repertoires in COVID-19. Sequencing used immunoSEQ multiplex PCR; TCRdb keeps in-frame clones, though not all of them. The data show more than 55,000 clones, about 70% seen once. The sample taken for sequencing was peripheral blood. The receptors derive from an older woman with acute or convalescent COVID-19. Each CDR3 is given with its conserved first and last residue.

v_gene: TRBV18; len: 16; j_gene: TRBJ2-6; CDR3aa: CASTRPGYSGANVLTF
v_gene: TRBV5-5; len: 14; j_gene: TRBJ2-6; CDR3aa: CATTPGSGANVLTF
v_gene: TRBV23-1; len: 14; j_gene: TRBJ1-2; CDR3aa: CASSQDRARGGYTF
v_gene: TRBV15; len: 21; j_gene: TRBJ1-5; CDR3aa: CATSRDRLGGAHRSSNQPQHF
v_gene: TRBV4-2; len: 16; j_gene: TRBJ1-6; CDR3aa: CASSQDGDRANSPLHF
v_gene: TRBV7-9; len: 14; j_gene: TRBJ2-7; CDR3aa: CASSLRGEFSEQYF
v_gene: TRBV19; len: 11; j_gene: TRBJ2-5; CDR3aa: CASSIGERQYF
v_gene: TRBV7-6; len: 14; j_gene: TRBJ2-1; CDR3aa: CASSDPGTYNEQFF
v_gene: TRBV24-1; len: 15; j_gene: TRBJ2-1; CDR3aa: CATSDSSRGRNEQFF
v_gene: TRBV12-3/TRBV12-4; len: 13; j_gene: TRBJ2-3; CDR3aa: CASRGQGQDTQYF
v_gene: TRBV30; len: 15; j_gene: TRBJ1-6; CDR3aa: CAWSVLEGYNSPLHF
v_gene: TRBV18; len: 14; j_gene: TRBJ1-1; CDR3aa: CASSQGTGGTEAFF
v_gene: TRBV10-3; len: 14; j_gene: TRBJ1-1; CDR3aa: CAIAGTGESAEAFF
v_gene: TRBV6-5; len: 13; j_gene: TRBJ1-5; CDR3aa: CASSYYVNQPQHF
v_gene: TRBV5-1; len: 15; j_gene: TRBJ2-7; CDR3aa: CASSLWGQATYEQYF
v_gene: TRBV6-5; len: 15; j_gene: TRBJ1-5; CDR3aa: CASSYGADSNQPQHF
v_gene: TRBV6-1; len: 16; j_gene: TRBJ2-3; CDR3aa: CASSEEGSGYTDTQYF
v_gene: TRBV7-3; len: 14; j_gene: TRBJ2-5; CDR3aa: CASGTGGSGETQYF
v_gene: TRBV19; len: 15; j_gene: TRBJ1-3; CDR3aa: CASSRGTGEGNTIYF
v_gene: TRBV3-1/TRBV3-2; len: 15; j_gene: TRBJ2-5; CDR3aa: CASSQGDGGTETQYF
v_gene: TRBV27; len: 15; j_gene: TRBJ2-3; CDR3aa: CASIPLGQSTDTQYF
v_gene: TRBV7-3; len: 15; j_gene: TRBJ2-3; CDR3aa: CASSLGQPGTDTQYF
v_gene: TRBV5-5; len: 12; j_gene: TRBJ1-2; CDR3aa: CASSLVRDGYTF
v_gene: TRBV12-3/TRBV12-4; len: 13; j_gene: TRBJ1-4; CDR3aa: CASRVFLGGKLFF
v_gene: TRBV10-3; len: 16; j_gene: TRBJ1-6; CDR3aa: CAISEQGQNRNSPLHF
v_gene: TRBV3-1/TRBV3-2; len: 13; j_gene: TRBJ2-5; CDR3aa: CASSQDRWGTQYF
v_gene: TRBV7-7; len: 15; j_gene: TRBJ2-2; CDR3aa: CASSSRGGNTGELFF
v_gene: TRBV27; len: 17; j_gene: TRBJ2-2; CDR3aa: CASSFFGGTGLTGELFF
v_gene: TRBV2; len: 15; j_gene: TRBJ1-5; CDR3aa: CASSPSGSSNQPQHF
v_gene: TRBV28; len: 13; j_gene: TRBJ1-2; CDR3aa: CASRPGTGYGYTF
v_gene: TRBV27; len: 15; j_gene: TRBJ2-5; CDR3aa: CASSTTLAGGAAQYF
v_gene: TRBV19; len: 12; j_gene: TRBJ2-1; CDR3aa: CASSGLAGGEFF